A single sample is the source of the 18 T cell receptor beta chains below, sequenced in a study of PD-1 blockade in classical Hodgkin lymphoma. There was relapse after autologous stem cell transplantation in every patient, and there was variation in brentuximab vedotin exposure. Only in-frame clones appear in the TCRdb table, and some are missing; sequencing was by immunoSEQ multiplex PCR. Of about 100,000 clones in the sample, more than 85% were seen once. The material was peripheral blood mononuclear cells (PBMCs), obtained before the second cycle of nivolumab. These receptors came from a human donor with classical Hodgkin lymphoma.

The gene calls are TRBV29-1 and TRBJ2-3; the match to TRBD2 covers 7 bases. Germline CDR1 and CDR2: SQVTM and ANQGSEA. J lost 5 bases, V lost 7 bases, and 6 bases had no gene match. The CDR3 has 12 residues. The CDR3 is CSGEGWGDTQYF. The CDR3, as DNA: TGCAGCGGGGAGGGGTGGGGAGATACGCAGTATTTT.

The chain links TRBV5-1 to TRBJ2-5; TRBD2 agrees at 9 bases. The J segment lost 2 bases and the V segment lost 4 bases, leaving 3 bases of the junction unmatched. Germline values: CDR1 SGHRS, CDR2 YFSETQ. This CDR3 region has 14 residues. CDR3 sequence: CASSLLAGQETQYF. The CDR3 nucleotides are TGCGCCAGCAGCCTCCTAGCGGGGCAAGAGACCCAGTACTTC.

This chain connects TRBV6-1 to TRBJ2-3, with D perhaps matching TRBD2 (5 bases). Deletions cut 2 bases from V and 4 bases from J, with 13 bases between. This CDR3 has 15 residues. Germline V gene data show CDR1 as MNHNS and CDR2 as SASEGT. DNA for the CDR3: TGTGCCAGCAGTGAAAGAGCGGTACGGGCAGATACGCAGTATTTT. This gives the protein CASSERAVRADTQYF.

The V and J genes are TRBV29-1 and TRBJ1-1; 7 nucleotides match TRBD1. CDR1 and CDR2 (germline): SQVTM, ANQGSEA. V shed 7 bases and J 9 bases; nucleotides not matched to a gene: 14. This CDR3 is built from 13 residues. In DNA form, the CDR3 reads TGCAGCGCCGAGGAGGGCGGCAGGGGGAAAGCTTTCTTT. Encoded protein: CSAEEGGRGKAFF. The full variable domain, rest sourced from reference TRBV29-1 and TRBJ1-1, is SAVISQKPSRDICQRGTSLTIQCQVDSQVTMMFWYRQQPGQSLTLIATANQGSEATYESGFVIDKFPISRPNLTFSTLTVSNMSPEDSSIYLCSAEEGGRGKAFFGQGTRLTVV.

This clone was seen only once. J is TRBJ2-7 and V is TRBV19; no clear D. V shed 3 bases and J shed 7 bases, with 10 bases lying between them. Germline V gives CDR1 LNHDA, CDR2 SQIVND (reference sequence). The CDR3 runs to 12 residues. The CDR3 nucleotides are TGTGCCAGTAGTATCGGAAGCAGGGAGCAGTACTTC. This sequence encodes CASSIGSREQYF.

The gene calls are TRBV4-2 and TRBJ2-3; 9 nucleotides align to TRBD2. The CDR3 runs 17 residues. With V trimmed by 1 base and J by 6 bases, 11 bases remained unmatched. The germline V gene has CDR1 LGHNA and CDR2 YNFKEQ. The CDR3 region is CASSQGISRGGPDTQYF. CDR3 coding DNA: TGTGCCAGCAGCCAAGGGATTTCGCGGGGGGGCCCCGATACGCAGTATTTT.

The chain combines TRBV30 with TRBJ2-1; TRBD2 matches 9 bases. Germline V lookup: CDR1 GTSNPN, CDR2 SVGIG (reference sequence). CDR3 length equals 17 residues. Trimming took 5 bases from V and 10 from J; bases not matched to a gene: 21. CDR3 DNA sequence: TGTGCCTGGGATTCGCCATGGGAGACTAGCGGCTTAAAGGAGCAGTTCTTC. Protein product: CAWDSPWETSGLKEQFF.

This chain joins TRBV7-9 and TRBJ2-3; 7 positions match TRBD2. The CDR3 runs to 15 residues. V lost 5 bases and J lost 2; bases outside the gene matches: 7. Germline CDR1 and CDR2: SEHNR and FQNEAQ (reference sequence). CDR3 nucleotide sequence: TGTGCCAGCAGCCAAGGACTAGTTTACACAGATACGCAGTATTTT. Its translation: CASSQGLVYTDTQYF. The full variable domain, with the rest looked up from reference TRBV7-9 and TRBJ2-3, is DTGVSQNPRHKITKRGQNVTFRCDPISEHNRLYWYRQTLGQGPEFLTYFQNEAQLEKSRLLSDRFSAERPKGSFSTLEIQRTEQGDSAMYLCASSQGLVYTDTQYFGPGTRLTVL.

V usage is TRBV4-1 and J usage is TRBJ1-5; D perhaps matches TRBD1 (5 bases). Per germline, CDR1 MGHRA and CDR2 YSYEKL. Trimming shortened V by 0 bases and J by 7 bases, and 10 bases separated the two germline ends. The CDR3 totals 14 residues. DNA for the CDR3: TGCGCCAGCAGCCAAGAGGCAGGGTGGCAGCCCCAGCATTTT. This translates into CASSQEAGWQPQHF.

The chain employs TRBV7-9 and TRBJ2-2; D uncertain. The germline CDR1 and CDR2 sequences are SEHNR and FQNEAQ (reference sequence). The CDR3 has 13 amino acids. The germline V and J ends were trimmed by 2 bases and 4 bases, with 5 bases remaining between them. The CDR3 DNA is TGTGCCAGCAGCTTAAAACTCACCGGGGAGCTGTTTTTT. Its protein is CASSLKLTGELFF.

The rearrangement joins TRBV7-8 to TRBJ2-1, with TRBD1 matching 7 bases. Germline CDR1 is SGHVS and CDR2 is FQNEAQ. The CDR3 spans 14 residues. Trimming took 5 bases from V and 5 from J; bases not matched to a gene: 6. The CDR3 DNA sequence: TGTGCCAGCAGCGGCCGGGACAGCCACAATGAGCAGTTCTTC. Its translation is CASSGRDSHNEQFF.

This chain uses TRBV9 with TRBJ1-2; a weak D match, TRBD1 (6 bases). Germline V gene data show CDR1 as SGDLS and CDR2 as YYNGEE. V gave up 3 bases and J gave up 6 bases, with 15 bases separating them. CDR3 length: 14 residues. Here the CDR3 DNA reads TGTGCCAGCAGCGACAGTCCAGGGGCCAATGGCTACACCTTC. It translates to CASSDSPGANGYTF.

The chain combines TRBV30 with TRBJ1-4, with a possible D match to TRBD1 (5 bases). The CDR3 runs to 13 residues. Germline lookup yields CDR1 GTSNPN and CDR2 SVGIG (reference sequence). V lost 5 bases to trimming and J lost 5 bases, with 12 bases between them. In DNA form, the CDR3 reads TGTGCCTGGCGGAGGGGTCGAAATGAAAAACTGTTTTTT. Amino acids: CAWRRGRNEKLFF.

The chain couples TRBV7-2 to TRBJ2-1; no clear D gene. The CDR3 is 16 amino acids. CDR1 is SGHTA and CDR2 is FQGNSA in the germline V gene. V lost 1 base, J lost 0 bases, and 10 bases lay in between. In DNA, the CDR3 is TGTGCCAGCAGCTTAGTCTCCACTGTCTCCTACAATGAGCAGTTCTTC. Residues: CASSLVSTVSYNEQFF.

The CDR3 nucleotides read TGCAGCGTGGCGCAGGGGGGTCTCGGTGAAGCTTTCTTT. Its protein is CSVAQGGLGEAFF. V and J are TRBV29-1 and TRBJ1-1; 7 bases agree with TRBD1. CDR1 is SQVTM and CDR2 is ANQGSEA in the germline V gene. Losses at the gene ends were 6 bases for V and 7 bases for J; bases not matched to a gene: 11. The CDR3 extends over 13 amino acids.

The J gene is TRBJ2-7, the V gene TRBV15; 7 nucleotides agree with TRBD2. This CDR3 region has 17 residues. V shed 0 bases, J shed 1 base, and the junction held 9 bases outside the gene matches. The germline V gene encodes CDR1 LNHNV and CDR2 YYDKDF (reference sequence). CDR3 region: CATSRDQGGGKSYEQYF. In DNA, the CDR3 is TGTGCCACCAGCAGAGATCAGGGCGGGGGAAAGTCCTACGAGCAGTACTTC.

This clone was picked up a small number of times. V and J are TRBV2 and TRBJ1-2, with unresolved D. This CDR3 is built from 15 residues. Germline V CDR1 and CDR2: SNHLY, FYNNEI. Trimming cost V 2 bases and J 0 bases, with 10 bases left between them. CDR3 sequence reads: CASSEQRWANYGYTF. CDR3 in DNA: TGTGCCAGCAGTGAACAAAGGTGGGCTAACTATGGCTACACCTTC.

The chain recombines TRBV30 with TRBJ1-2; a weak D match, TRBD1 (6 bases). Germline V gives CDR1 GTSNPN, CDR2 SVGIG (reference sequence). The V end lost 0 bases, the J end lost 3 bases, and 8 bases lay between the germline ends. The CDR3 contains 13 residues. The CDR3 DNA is TGTGCCTGGAGTGTAGGGGGAGACTATGGCTACACCTTC. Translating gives CAWSVGGDYGYTF.